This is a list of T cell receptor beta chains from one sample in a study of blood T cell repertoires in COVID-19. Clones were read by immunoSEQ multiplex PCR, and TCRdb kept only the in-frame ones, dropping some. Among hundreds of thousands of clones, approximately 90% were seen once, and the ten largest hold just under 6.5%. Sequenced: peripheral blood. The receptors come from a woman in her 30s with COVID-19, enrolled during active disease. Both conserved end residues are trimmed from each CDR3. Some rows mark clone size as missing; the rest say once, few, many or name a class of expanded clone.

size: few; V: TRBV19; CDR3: ASRDKAMNTEAF
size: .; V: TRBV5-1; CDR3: ASSWTSGPSTDTQY
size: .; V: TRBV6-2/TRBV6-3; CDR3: ASSYGTGEENTIY
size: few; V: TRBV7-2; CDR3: ASSPFGGGSYEQY
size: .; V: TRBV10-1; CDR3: ARQGGEKLF
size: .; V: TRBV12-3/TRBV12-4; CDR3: ASSEMVSALY
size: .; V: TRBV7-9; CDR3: ASSLGTSGRVQDTQY
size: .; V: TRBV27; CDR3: ASSKFGEGANQPQH
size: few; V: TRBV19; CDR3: ASSIRGLAGDTSTDTQY
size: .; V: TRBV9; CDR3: ASSVGDSIYNEQF
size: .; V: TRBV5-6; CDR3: ASSLQGTEAF
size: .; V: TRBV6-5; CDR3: ASSLGSSLH
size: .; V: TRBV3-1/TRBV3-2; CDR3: ASSHTSGGAYNEQF
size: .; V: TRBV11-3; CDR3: ASSPPSGVETQY
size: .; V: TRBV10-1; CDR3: ASSAQGARGYT
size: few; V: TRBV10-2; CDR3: ASRPTGGFRTYGYT
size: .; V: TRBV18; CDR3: ASSPDSLSNTEAF
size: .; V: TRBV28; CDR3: ASSSSNYGYT
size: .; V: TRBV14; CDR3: ASRPAGVNIGELF
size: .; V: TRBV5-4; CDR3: ASSRSTGATGELF
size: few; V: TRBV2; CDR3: ASSVQGRNQPQH
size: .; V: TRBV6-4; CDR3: ASSHGQGKAF
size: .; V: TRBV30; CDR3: AWSRDRGLGETQY
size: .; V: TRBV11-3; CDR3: ASSRTGGAGNSPLH
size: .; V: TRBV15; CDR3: ATSREEGQRI
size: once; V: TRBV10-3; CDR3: AISEGQPYEQY
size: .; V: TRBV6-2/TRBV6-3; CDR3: ASSYSEDNQETQY
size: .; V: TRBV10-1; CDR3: ASSDHGLAGMDEQF
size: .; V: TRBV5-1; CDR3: ASSFFSSTDTQY
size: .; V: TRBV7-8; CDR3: ASSGQGASNQPQH
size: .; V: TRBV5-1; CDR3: ASSPPDRVSEQY
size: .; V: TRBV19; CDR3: ASSTYSGTGYGQPQH
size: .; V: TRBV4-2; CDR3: ASSQVPPGPYEQY
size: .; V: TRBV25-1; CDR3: ASSQSTSGLSGNTIY
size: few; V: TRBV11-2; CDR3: ASSHQGGGYT
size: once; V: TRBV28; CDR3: ASLGNTEAF
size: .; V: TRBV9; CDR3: ASSLRGSSYNEQF
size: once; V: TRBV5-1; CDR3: ASSLAFVGTGNSYNEQF
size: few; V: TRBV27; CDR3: ASRAGTNEKLF
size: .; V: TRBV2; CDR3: ASSPRSGRFL
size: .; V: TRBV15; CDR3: ATSRLKTSGGASEQF
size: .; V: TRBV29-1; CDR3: SVAGGGAVDTQY
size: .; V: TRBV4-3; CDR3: ASSQGSGGAQETQY
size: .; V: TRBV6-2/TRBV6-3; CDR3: ASSYRPGGGYT
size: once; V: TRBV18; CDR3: ASSPGTEPYEQY